The source of this TCR beta chain is a study of T cell repertoires in aging, cancer and after chemotherapy (dated by TCRdb to between 2018 and 2021). Regarding the complete study: Six donor age groups were covered, ranging from 30 or younger up to 70 or older, and each group contained at least three individuals. To look at immunoaging and at how T cells reconstitute after chemotherapy, the study profiled TCR beta repertoires in peripheral blood from both healthy donors and cancer patients. Alongside some 98 healthy donors serving as a reference group, the cohort included some 210 cancer patients, of whom about 93 had hematological cancers and fewer than 140 had solid cancers. The full dataset contained 9.1 million or so TCR reads. In the hematological group, the paired samples taken before and after chemotherapy came from chronic lymphocytic leukemia patients given fludarabine- or bendamustine-based regimens. Broader findings and caveats from the paper: Compared with age-matched healthy donors, untreated patients with hematological or solid cancers had significantly lower TCR diversity and higher clonality in blood. In both cancer cohorts, median generation probability rose over the chemotherapy interval, which suggests that the repertoire was reconstituted through rebound thymic output. According to the authors, the repertoire data do not allow conclusions to be drawn about immunological memory after chemotherapy. In healthy donors, the decline in TCR diversity with age was mainly due to loss of richness, whereas in cancer patients loss of evenness also played a role. Hematological cancer patients had infiltration of lymphoid organs, and this infiltration may itself impair thymic emigration or peripheral T cell expansion.

CDR3 length: 13 amino acids, cysteine to phenylalanine. Only CDR3 DNA is held: 39 bases, read in frame from base 1. The germline V gene (reference sequence) supplies CDR1 LNHDA and CDR2 SQIVND. V lost 10 bases and J lost 7 bases; the stretch between them is 19 bases long. TCR beta rearrangements were amplified from genomic DNA isolated from peripheral blood, not from sorted cells or RNA. Multiplex touch-down PCR with a mixed TRB-A/B primer pool was used to amplify rearranged TRB sequences covering the V, D and J segments. Illumina adapters and sample indices were added to the amplicons in two consecutive PCR reactions performed with Phusion HS II polymerase. Amplicons were gel-purified using the NucleoSpin Gel and PCR Clean-up kit and were subsequently checked with Qubit and an Agilent 2100 Bioanalyzer. Libraries were sequenced on an Illumina MiSeq using 600-cycle, single-indexed, paired-end runs. Per the original workflow: MiXCR versions 2.12 and 3.0.5 were used to process TRB sequences. Each unique CDR3 nucleotide sequence was counted as one clone, and only productive sequences with at least two reads were retained. Shannon diversity, evenness, clonality (one minus evenness), and alpha-parameterized diversity profiles from alpha 0 to 5 were included as repertoire metrics. The IGoR algorithm was used to compute generation probabilities of clones in paired pre- and post-chemotherapy samples. The public reads were run again by TCRdb, first through fastp at Q25 and then through MiXCR, and only productive beta chains were kept. Rows are unified per CDR3 protein, each entry keeping the most common DNA and genes. These V and J calls originate from TCRdb's pipeline instead of the authors' own analysis. The sample table contains 500 or so distinct CDR3 sequences; only one count was recorded for around 33% of them. The ten largest clonotypes hold over 80% of the sample.

This clonotype is characterized as large (0.1 to 1%). What this receptor recognizes is not known. No much larger clone is present one base from it, and per-base qualities are unavailable. The specimen sequenced was blood. The chain employs TRBV19 and TRBJ2-5, and the D gene may be TRBD2, 6 bases matching. This receptor was identified in a human donor with a blood cancer. The DNA sequence is TGTGCCACAGGAGGGGAGGCCGGGGGGACCCAGTACTTC. This is translated as CATGGEAGGTQYF.